The entry below describes one T cell receptor (beta chain). The antigen is not known. The V gene end was trimmed by 2 bases and the J gene end by 2 bases; junction bases not matched to a gene: 1. Germline CDR1 is LNHDA and CDR2 is SQIVND (reference sequence). This CDR3 comprises 14 residues. This sample is drawn from a study of OX40 agonist ivuxolimab in advanced cancers. Study results and limitations: Low normalized T-cell clonal expansion was additionally recorded for some nonresponders. Expanded clones were, on average, more numerous in CD8+ T cells than in CD4+. Partial responders dosed at 0.1-3.0 mg/kg displayed clonal expansion ranking among the lowest.

Here immunoSEQ multiplex PCR was the method, and the copy in TCRdb shows in-frame clones only, minus some. The data contain about 64,000 clones, more than 75% of them singletons. This chain uses TRBV19 with TRBJ2-3, with 7 bases aligning to TRBD2. The starting material was CD4+ or CD8+ T cells sorted from blood, obtained in a trial of the OX40 agonist ivuxolimab. The sequence was obtained from an adult with an advanced solid tumor such as melanoma, head and neck, liver or kidney cancer. The DNA for the CDR3 is TGTGCCAGTAGTATACAGCGGGACACAGATACGCAGTATTTT. Residues: CASSIQRDTDTQYF.